Each of the 30 T cell receptor beta chains below was sequenced from the same sample in a study of blood T cells in healthy people across ages. Combining a sample-barcoded 5' primer with a J-beta primer mix, a second PCR ran for roughly 6 to 12 cycles. In TCRdb, the 5' RACE reads were re-called with MiXCR into one record per CDR3 protein. The table has approximately 730,000 distinct CDR3 sequences, about 55% seen once. Sequencing was done on a sample of blood. The receptors derive from an elderly man in good health.

The chain is built from TRBV7-6 and TRBJ2-7; the D is unclear. Trimming left V 5 bases short and J 1 base short, with 15 bases between. Germline CDR1 SGHVS, CDR2 FNYEAQ. The CDR3 extends over 15 amino acids. The CDR3 protein is CASSVSPIRSYEQYF. The CDR3 coding sequence is TGTGCCAGCAGCGTTAGCCCCATCCGGTCCTACGAGCAGTACTTC. Variable domain in full (rest from reference TRBV7-6 and TRBJ2-7): GAGVSQSPRYKVTKRGQDVALRCDPISGHVSLYWYRQALGQGPEFLTYFNYEAQQDKSGLPNDRFSAERPEGSISTLTIQRTEQRDSAMYRCASSVSPIRSYEQYFGPGTRLTVT.

This chain uses TRBV5-5 with TRBJ1-1; D unresolved. This CDR3 contains 14 residues. V shed 0 bases and J shed 5 bases, with 11 bases lying between them. The germline V gene has CDR1 SGHKS and CDR2 YYEKEE (reference sequence). The CDR3 region is CASSLVRKGTEAFF. As DNA, the CDR3 is TGTGCCAGCAGCTTGGTGAGGAAAGGGACTGAAGCTTTCTTT.

In this sample, this clonotype turned up a few times. One junction end does not reproduce the germline sequence, and a read error may be involved. Here the CDR3 DNA reads TGTGCCACCAGTGACCCCTCCGACGAGCAGTACTTC. This sequence encodes CATSDPSDEQYF. The J gene is TRBJ2-7, the V gene TRBV24-1; D not certain. The CDR3 spans 12 residues. Germline CDR1 is KGHDR and CDR2 is SFDVKD.

This clonotype was detected only a few times. V usage is TRBV29-1 and J usage is TRBJ2-1; TRBD2 matches 10 bases. CDR1 and CDR2 from the germline V gene are SQVTM and ANQGSEA. V shed 0 bases, J shed 6 bases, and the junction held 8 bases outside the gene matches. The CDR3 is 16 residues long. CDR3 region: CSVEELAGEVSNEQFF. The CDR3 coding sequence is TGCAGCGTTGAAGAGCTAGCGGGAGAGGTATCCAATGAGCAGTTCTTC.

This clonotype has just a few counts. The chain is built from TRBV27 and TRBJ1-5, with 7 bases identical to TRBD1. The length of the CDR3 is 15 residues. Germline-derived CDR1 and CDR2 are MNHEY and SMNVEV (reference sequence). With 1 base clipped from V and 4 bases from J, the junction kept 4 bases outside the gene matches. For the CDR3, the DNA is TGTGCCAGCAGTTTATACAGGGGTCGAAATCAGCCCCAGCATTTT. Its protein product is CASSLYRGRNQPQHF.

V is TRBV27 and J is TRBJ2-5, with D perhaps assigned TRBD1 or TRBD2 (6 bases each). The end of the DNA aligns better with TRBJ2-7, so the J call may be wrong. Germline CDR1 reads MNHEY; CDR2 reads SMNVEV (reference sequence). The CDR3 covers 12 residues. The CDR3 protein is CATRRGAYEQYF. In nucleotides, the CDR3 is TGTGCCACGAGGAGGGGGGCCTACGAGCAGTACTTC.

The chain recombines TRBV28 with TRBJ2-3, with TRBD2 identical over 10 bases. Unmatched junction bases numbered 4, after V lost 4 bases and J lost 3 bases. CDR3 size: 15 residues. The germline V gene encodes CDR1 MDHEN and CDR2 SYDVKM. CDR3 DNA: TGTGCCAGCAGTTCCGCTAGCGGGAGAACAGATACGCAGTATTTT. This translates into CASSSASGRTDTQYF.

The chain uses TRBV11-3 and TRBJ2-5; D is possibly TRBD1 (8 bases). V lost 6 bases, J lost 5 bases, and 31 bases lay in between. Germline V gene sequence: CDR1 SGHNT, CDR2 YENEEA. There are 19 residues in the CDR3. CDR3 residues: CASSRTGGGWASGGETQYF. The CDR3 nucleotides are TGTGCCAGCAGTCGTACAGGGGGTGGTTGGGCTAGCGGTGGGGAGACCCAGTACTTC.

The V gene is TRBV3-1, the J gene TRBJ2-4, with D unresolved. The CDR3 is 15 amino acids. Trimming cost V 2 bases and J 6 bases, with 14 bases left between them. Germline V gene lookup returns CDR1 LGHDT and CDR2 YNNKEL (reference sequence). Here the CDR3 reads CASSQMATEGNIQYF. The CDR3 bases are TGTGCCAGCAGCCAAATGGCCACGGAAGGAAACATTCAGTACTTC.

This sequence joins TRBV30 and TRBJ2-2, with 9 bases identical to TRBD1. The CDR3 runs to 15 residues. With 5 bases clipped from V and 6 bases from J, the junction kept 10 bases outside the gene matches. Germline loops: CDR1 GTSNPN, CDR2 SVGIG (reference sequence). In DNA form, the CDR3 reads TGTGCCTGGGTGCCGGGACAGGGTTTTGCCGGGGAGCTGTTTTTT. Its protein product is CAWVPGQGFAGELFF.

V and J are TRBV4-2 and TRBJ1-6; maybe TRBD1 (5 bases). Trimming removed 3 bases at V and 8 bases at J, with 17 bases between. This CDR3 contains 16 residues. CDR1 is LGHNA and CDR2 is YNFKEQ in the germline V gene. The CDR3 DNA reads as TGTGCCAGCAGCCAGACCGGGGGAGACTACCATTCACCCCTCCACTTT. It specifies CASSQTGGDYHSPLHF.

The rearrangement joins TRBV7-9 to TRBJ2-1, with D possibly TRBD2 on 5 matching bases. Trimming shortened V by 7 bases and J by 4 bases, and 14 bases separated the two germline ends. This CDR3 spans 14 amino acids. Germline lookup yields CDR1 SEHNR and CDR2 FQNEAQ (reference sequence). CDR3 loop: CASTVAGIYNEQFF. DNA for the CDR3: TGTGCCAGCACCGTCGCCGGGATATACAATGAGCAGTTCTTC.

This chain joins TRBV7-2 and TRBJ1-2, with TRBD1 matching over 7 bases. J was trimmed by 8 bases and V by 4 bases; bases with no gene match: 13. Looked up from germline, CDR1 is SGHTA and CDR2 is FQGNSA. This CDR3 comprises 15 residues. The chain's CDR3 is CASSSQTGFLQGYTF. For the CDR3, the DNA is TGTGCCAGCAGCTCACAGACAGGGTTTTTGCAGGGCTACACCTTC. Full variable domain (rest looked up from reference TRBV7-2 and TRBJ1-2): GAGVSQSPSNKVTEKGKDVELRCDPISGHTALYWYRQSLGQGLEFLIYFQGNSAPDKSGLPSDRFSAERTGGSVSTLTIQRTQQEDSAVYLCASSSQTGFLQGYTFGSGTRLTVV.

J is TRBJ2-7 and V is TRBV20-1, with a weak D call TRBD1 (6 bases). The end of the DNA aligns better with TRBJ2-5, so the J call may be wrong. The CDR3 consists of 13 residues. The germline CDR1 and CDR2 sequences are DFQATT and SNEGSKA (reference sequence). CDR3 coding DNA: TGCAGTGCTAGAGATCCAGGGGCCCAGACCCAGTACTTC. Protein product: CSARDPGAQTQYF.

This clonotype has more than one count but fewer than ten. The chain is built from TRBV29-1 and TRBJ1-2; 9 nucleotides line up with TRBD1. CDR3 length equals 13 residues. Trimming cost V 4 bases and J 7 bases; bases outside gene matches: 7. Germline-derived CDR1 and CDR2 are SQVTM and ANQGSEA. The CDR3 DNA sequence: TGCAGCGTTGGGGGGACAGGGCTTGGTGGCTACACCTTC. Protein product: CSVGGTGLGGYTF. The full variable domain, rest sourced from reference TRBV29-1 and TRBJ1-2, is SAVISQKPSRDICQRGTSLTIQCQVDSQVTMMFWYRQQPGQSLTLIATANQGSEATYESGFVIDKFPISRPNLTFSTLTVSNMSPEDSSIYLCSVGGTGLGGYTFGSGTRLTVV.

This chain links TRBV10-3 with TRBJ2-7, with TRBD1 identical over 9 bases. Losses at the gene ends were 6 bases for V and 5 bases for J; bases not matched to a gene: 11. This CDR3 comprises 15 residues. Germline V gene data show CDR1 as ENHRY and CDR2 as SYGVKD. In nucleotides, the CDR3 is TGTGCCATCAGCCAGGGACAGGGATACGACGACGAGCAGTACTTC. Its protein is CAISQGQGYDDEQYF.

The chain joins TRBV20-1 to TRBJ2-7, with TRBD1 matching over 11 bases. Germline CDR1 is DFQATT and CDR2 is SNEGSKA (reference sequence). Trimming cost V 0 bases and J 6 bases; bases outside gene matches: 7. CDR3 length: 15 residues. The CDR3 reads CSARDSRTGGGEQYF. The CDR3 nucleotides read TGCAGTGCTAGAGATTCTAGGACAGGGGGCGGCGAGCAGTACTTC.

The genes are TRBV5-1 and TRBJ2-7, with TRBD2 identical over 10 bases. V shed 5 bases and J 0 bases; nucleotides not matched to a gene: 11. Germline values: CDR1 SGHRS, CDR2 YFSETQ. The CDR3 has 17 amino acids. Here the CDR3 DNA reads TGCGCCAGCAGGGGCAGTAGCGGGAGGTCGAGCTCCTACGAGCAGTACTTC. This sequence encodes CASRGSSGRSSSYEQYF.

There are a few counts of this clonotype. The chain links TRBV2 to TRBJ2-7, with 9 bases that match TRBD1. The V gene end was trimmed by 6 bases and the J gene end by 7 bases; junction bases not matched to a gene: 7. Germline V gene lookup returns CDR1 SNHLY and CDR2 FYNNEI. This CDR3 contains 13 residues. The CDR3 DNA sequence: TGTGCCAGCAGCATTAACAGGGGGCGTGAGCAGTACTTC. It encodes CASSINRGREQYF.

The gene calls are TRBV20-1 and TRBJ2-6, with D maybe TRBD2 (6 bases). Trimming shortened V by 5 bases and J by 4 bases, and 12 bases separated the two germline ends. This CDR3 has 14 residues. Germline V gene sequence: CDR1 DFQATT, CDR2 SNEGSKA (reference sequence). CDR3 nucleotides: TGCAGTGCTGGGGACTCCCGGGGGGCCAACGTCCTGACTTTC. Encoded protein: CSAGDSRGANVLTF.

The chain has TRBV20-1 and TRBJ2-1, with D perhaps given as TRBD1 or TRBD2 (6 bases each). Between the trimmed V and J ends, which lost 3 bases and 10 bases, there was a span of 10 bases. The CDR3 extends over 11 amino acids. Germline V CDR1 and CDR2: DFQATT, SNEGSKA (reference sequence). DNA of the CDR3: TGCAGTGCTAGTTTGGGGGGCGAGCAGTTCTTC. Translating it yields CSASLGGEQFF.

This clonotype was counted a few times. This sequence joins TRBV15 and TRBJ2-7; a possible D gene is TRBD2 (5 bases). Trimming cost V 0 bases and J 2 bases, with 11 bases left between them. CDR1 and CDR2 from the germline V gene are LNHNV and YYDKDF (reference sequence). This CDR3 contains 15 residues. The CDR3 DNA follows: TGTGCCACCAGCAGAGATATAGGAGGAACCTACGAGCAGTACTTC. Its protein product is CATSRDIGGTYEQYF.

The chain is built from TRBV5-1 and TRBJ2-1; no clear D gene. The J call may be mistaken, given a closer DNA end match to TRBJ2-7. Germline loops: CDR1 SGHRS, CDR2 YFSETQ. The CDR3 is 14 residues long. CDR3: CASSLVAGTHEQYF. The CDR3 DNA reads as TGCGCCAGCAGCTTGGTCGCAGGAACCCACGAGCAGTACTTC.

This chain uses TRBV27 with TRBJ2-3; 10 bases map to TRBD2. The germline CDR1 and CDR2 sequences are MNHEY and SMNVEV (reference sequence). V gave up 3 bases and J gave up 8 bases; unmatched junction bases: 8. CDR3 size: 15 residues. The CDR3 here is CASSLASGGGVTQYF. CDR3 DNA: TGTGCCAGCAGTTTGGCTAGCGGGGGAGGTGTTACGCAGTATTTT.

The DNA for the CDR3 is TGTGCCAGCAGCTTAGGCGCGGGACAGCTCAATGGCTACACCTTC. As protein: CASSLGAGQLNGYTF. The V and J genes are TRBV7-9 and TRBJ1-2, with TRBD1 matching over 7 bases. Germline V gene sequence: CDR1 SEHNR, CDR2 FQNEAQ (reference sequence). This CDR3 spans 15 amino acids. V lost 1 base, J lost 6 bases, and 8 bases stayed unmatched. Based on the CDR3 plus reference TRBV7-9 and TRBJ1-2, the full variable domain is DTGVSQNPRHKITKRGQNVTFRCDPISEHNRLYWYRQTLGQGPEFLTYFQNEAQLEKSRLLSDRFSAERPKGSFSTLEIQRTEQGDSAMYLCASSLGAGQLNGYTFGSGTRLTVV.

The chain has TRBV29-1 and TRBJ2-7; D is undetermined. Germline V gene sequence: CDR1 SQVTM, CDR2 ANQGSEA. The CDR3 consists of 12 residues. Trimming took off 3 bases at V and 7 bases at J, with 13 bases between the two ends. This CDR3 is CSVDWSLNEQYF. The CDR3 DNA follows: TGCAGCGTTGATTGGTCATTAAATGAGCAGTACTTC.

The chain joins TRBV3-1 to TRBJ1-5, with D unresolved. CDR1 LGHDT and CDR2 YNNKEL come from the germline V gene (reference sequence). Trimming stripped 0 bases from V and 0 bases from J, with 6 bases between. The CDR3 has 15 residues. The CDR3 sequence is CASSQDGSSNQPQHF. In DNA form, the CDR3 reads TGTGCCAGCAGCCAAGATGGCAGTAGCAATCAGCCCCAGCATTTT.

This chain joins TRBV29-1 and TRBJ1-1; no clear D. Per germline, CDR1 SQVTM and CDR2 ANQGSEA. Trimming pared 2 bases from V and 0 bases from J, leaving 7 bases between. The CDR3 sequence is 13 residues long. As DNA, the CDR3 is TGCAGCGTTGAAAGGCAGCTGAACACTGAAGCTTTCTTT. It is translated as CSVERQLNTEAFF.

The rearrangement links TRBV18 to TRBJ2-5; perhaps TRBD1 as D (5 bases). Germline V gene data show CDR1 as KGHSH and CDR2 as LQKENI. V lost 8 bases and J 2 bases, leaving 12 bases between the germline ends. The CDR3 is made up of 13 amino acids. CDR3 loop: CASAPTGQETQYF. Written as DNA, the CDR3 is TGTGCCAGCGCTCCCACAGGACAAGAGACCCAGTACTTC.

This clonotype appeared a few times. The V gene is TRBV5-1, the J gene TRBJ2-3, with TRBD2 identical over 10 bases. Germline CDR1 SGHRS, CDR2 YFSETQ. V lost 4 bases and J lost 14; bases outside the gene matches: 13. The CDR3 is made up of 14 amino acids. The CDR3 sequence: CASSTGTSVRYAYF. DNA of the CDR3: TGCGCCAGCAGCACCGGGACTAGCGTCAGATACGCGTATTTT.